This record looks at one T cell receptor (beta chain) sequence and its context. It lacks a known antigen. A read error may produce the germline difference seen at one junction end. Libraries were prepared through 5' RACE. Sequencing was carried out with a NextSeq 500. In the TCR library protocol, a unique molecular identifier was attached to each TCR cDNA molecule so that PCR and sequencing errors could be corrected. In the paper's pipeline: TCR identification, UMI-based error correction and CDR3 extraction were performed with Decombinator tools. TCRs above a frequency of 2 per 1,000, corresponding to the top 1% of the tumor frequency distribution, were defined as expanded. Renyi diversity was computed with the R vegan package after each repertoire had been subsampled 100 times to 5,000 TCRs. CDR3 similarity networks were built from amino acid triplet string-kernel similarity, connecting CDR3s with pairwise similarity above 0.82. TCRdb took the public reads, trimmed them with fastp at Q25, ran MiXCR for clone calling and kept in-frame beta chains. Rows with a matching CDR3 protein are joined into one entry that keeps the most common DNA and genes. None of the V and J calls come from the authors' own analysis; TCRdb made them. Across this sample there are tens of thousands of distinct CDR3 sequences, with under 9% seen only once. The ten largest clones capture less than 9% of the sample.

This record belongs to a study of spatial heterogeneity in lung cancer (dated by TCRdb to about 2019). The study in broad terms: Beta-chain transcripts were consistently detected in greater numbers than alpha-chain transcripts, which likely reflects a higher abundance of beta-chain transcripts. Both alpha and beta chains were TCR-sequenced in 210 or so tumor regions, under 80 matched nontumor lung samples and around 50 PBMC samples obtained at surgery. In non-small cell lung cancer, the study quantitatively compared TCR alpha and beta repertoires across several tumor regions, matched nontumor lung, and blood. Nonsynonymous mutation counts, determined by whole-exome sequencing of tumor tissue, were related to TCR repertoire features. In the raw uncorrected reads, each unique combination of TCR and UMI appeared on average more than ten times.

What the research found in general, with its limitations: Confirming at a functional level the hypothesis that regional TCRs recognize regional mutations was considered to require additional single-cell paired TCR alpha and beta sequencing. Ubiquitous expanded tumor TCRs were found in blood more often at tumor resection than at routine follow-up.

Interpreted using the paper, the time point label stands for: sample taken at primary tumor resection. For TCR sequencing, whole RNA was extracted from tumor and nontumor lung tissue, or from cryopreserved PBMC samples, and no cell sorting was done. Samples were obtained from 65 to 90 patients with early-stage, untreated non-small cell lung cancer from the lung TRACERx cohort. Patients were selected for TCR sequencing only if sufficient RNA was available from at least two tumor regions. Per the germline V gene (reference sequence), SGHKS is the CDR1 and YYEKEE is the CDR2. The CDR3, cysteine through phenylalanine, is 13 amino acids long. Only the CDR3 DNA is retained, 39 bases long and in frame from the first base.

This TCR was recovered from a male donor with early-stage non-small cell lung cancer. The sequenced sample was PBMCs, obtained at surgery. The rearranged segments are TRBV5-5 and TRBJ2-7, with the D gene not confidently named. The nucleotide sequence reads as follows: TGTGTCAGCAGCCCGGGCACTTCCTACGAGCAGTACTTC. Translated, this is CVSSPGTSYEQYF.